This T cell receptor beta chain was obtained from a study of blood T cell repertoires in COVID-19 (dated by TCRdb to about 2020). With regard to the full study: Samples covering the acute and convalescent phases of COVID-19 were provided by collaborators in the United States, Italy and Spain. The samples were drawn from two sources: the first 160 participants of the ongoing ImmuneRACE study, and about 1,300 subjects contributed by 6 global collaborators. Where HLA class I and class II types were available, the types were taken from metadata supplied by the sample provider, not from assay-based typing. The sample metadata nearly always contained a de-identified subject ID, COVID-19 status, age in years and sex. Deeply sampled blood TCRbeta repertoires from subjects exposed to, actively infected with, or recovered from COVID-19 were included in the dataset. The prospective study material was composed of cDNA or gDNA derived from T cells, B-cell-depleted T cells, or PBMCs. A freely available public database, intended as a resource for researchers studying the immune response to SARS-CoV-2, is where the repertoires were released.

Results the study describes overall, beyond this receptor: Clinical and demographic metadata were provided uncurated, with the amount varying by source and participant.

The immunoSEQ Assay, a bias-controlled multiplex PCR, was used to amplify TCRbeta CDR3 regions from genomic DNA. Under the source paper's analysis protocol: Nucleated cell counts per sample were estimated from amplification of reference gene primers within the assay. Sequence reads were collapsed and filtered to measure the absolute abundance of every unique TCRbeta CDR3 rearrangement. Productive Simpson clonality was computed per sample as the square root of Simpson's diversity index over productive rearrangements. TCRdb re-hosts the immuneACCESS table, in-frame sequences only. Its copies lack some clones; in the studies checked, an unresolved V gene accounts for under half of them, and the cause for the rest is not known. From that table come the V and J calls and clone size; the DNA was used to work out D and trimming. Counted in this sample were roughly 15,000 clones; 80% to 90% of them appeared once. The biggest ten clones account for about 30% of the sample.

The collaborating institutions used their own protocols to collect whole blood in K2EDTA tubes. For TCRbeta analysis, collaborator samples were shipped as frozen whole blood, as isolated PBMCs, or as DNA extracted from either sample type. A note on this clone: Its antigen is currently not known. Qualities for individual bases were not recorded, and no much larger clone is one base off.

Sample: peripheral blood. This sequence was found in a man between 70 and 80 years old in a cohort sampled during active COVID-19.

The nucleotide sequence reads TGTGCCAGCAGGCCCCGGCTTCAGCGGGAGGGCCGGTCCTACAATGAGCAGTTCTTC. The translation is CASRPRLQREGRSYNEQFF. This sequence uses TRBV28 and TRBJ2-1, with 10 middle bases fitting TRBD2. V is trimmed back by 6 bases and J by 1 base, and the junction contains 15 bases that no gene match accounts for. For CDR1 and CDR2, the germline V gene lists MDHEN and SYDVKM. Taken from cysteine to phenylalanine, the CDR3 has 19 residues. Only the CDR3 DNA is retained, 57 bases long and in frame from the first base.